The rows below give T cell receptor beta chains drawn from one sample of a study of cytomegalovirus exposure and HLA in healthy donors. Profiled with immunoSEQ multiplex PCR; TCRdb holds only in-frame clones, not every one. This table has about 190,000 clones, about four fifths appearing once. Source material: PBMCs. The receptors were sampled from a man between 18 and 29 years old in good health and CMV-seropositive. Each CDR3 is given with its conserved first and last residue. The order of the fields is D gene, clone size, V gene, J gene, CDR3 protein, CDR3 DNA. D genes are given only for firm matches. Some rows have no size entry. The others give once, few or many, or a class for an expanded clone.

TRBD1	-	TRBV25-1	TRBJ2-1	CASRAGTGGHEQFF	TGTGCCAGCAGAGCCGGGACAGGGGGCCATGAGCAGTTCTTC
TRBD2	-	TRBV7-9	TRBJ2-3	CASSLGLAGDTQYF	TGTGCCAGCAGCTTAGGACTAGCGGGAGATACGCAGTATTTT
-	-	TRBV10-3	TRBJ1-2	CAISERVREIGGYTF	TGTGCCATCAGTGAGAGGGTCAGGGAAATCGGTGGCTACACCTTC
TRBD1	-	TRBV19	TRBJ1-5	CASSIGLGQGISQPQHF	TGTGCCAGTAGTATCGGCCTGGGACAGGGTATCAGTCAGCCCCAGCATTTT
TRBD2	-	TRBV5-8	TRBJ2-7	CASSFSGAYSYEQYF	TGTGCCAGCAGCTTTAGCGGGGCCTACTCCTACGAGCAGTACTTC
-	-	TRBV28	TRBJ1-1	CASRNRARNTEAFF	TGTGCCAGCAGGAACAGGGCTCGGAACACTGAAGCTTTCTTT
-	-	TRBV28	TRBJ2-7	CASSFGAGPSRRDYEQYF	TGTGCCAGCAGTTTCGGGGCAGGACCCTCAAGGAGGGACTACGAGCAGTACTTC
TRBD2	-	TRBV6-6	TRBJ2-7	CASSYAAGRAYEQYF	TGTGCCAGCAGTTACGCGGCCGGGAGGGCCTACGAGCAGTACTTC
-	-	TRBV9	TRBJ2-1	CASSGRLGGEQFF	TGTGCCAGCAGCGGCCGGCTAGGCGGTGAGCAGTTCTTC
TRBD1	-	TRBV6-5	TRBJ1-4	CASSTGGEKLFF	TGTGCCAGCAGTACAGGGGGTGAAAAACTGTTTTTT
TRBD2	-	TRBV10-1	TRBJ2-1	CASSTGLAEQFF	TGCGCCAGCAGTACGGGACTAGCGGAGCAGTTCTTC
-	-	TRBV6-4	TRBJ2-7	CASSLGGGTYEQYF	TGTGCCAGCAGTCTGGGAGGGGGGACCTACGAGCAGTACTTC
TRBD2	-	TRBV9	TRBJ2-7	CASSVGSLAGGPYEQYF	TGTGCCAGCAGCGTCGGAAGCCTAGCGGGAGGCCCTTACGAGCAGTACTTC
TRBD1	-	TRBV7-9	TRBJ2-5	CASSSRDRGWETQYF	TGTGCCAGCAGCTCCCGGGACAGGGGATGGGAGACCCAGTACTTC
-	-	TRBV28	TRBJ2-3	CASSPRGAEFTDTQYF	TGTGCCAGCAGTCCCCGGGGGGCCGAATTCACAGATACGCAGTATTTT
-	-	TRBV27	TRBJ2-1	CASSLLGATNEQFF	TGTGCCAGCAGTTTATTAGGGGCAACAAATGAGCAGTTCTTC
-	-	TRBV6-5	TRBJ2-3	CASGSGNTDTQYF	TGTGCCAGCGGAAGCGGAAACACAGATACGCAGTATTTT
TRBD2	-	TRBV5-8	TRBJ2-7	CASSLLTGKWREEDDEQYF	TGTGCCAGCAGCTTGCTGACGGGGAAATGGCGGGAGGAGGACGACGAGCAGTACTTC
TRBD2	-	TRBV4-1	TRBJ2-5	CASRKAGGSQETQYF	TGCGCCAGCAGGAAAGCGGGAGGGAGCCAAGAGACCCAGTACTTC
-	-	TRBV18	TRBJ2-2	CASSPLPAPNTGELFF	TGTGCCAGCTCACCACTTCCAGCGCCGAACACCGGGGAGCTGTTTTTT
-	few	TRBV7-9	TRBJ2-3	CASSLPLASDTQYF	TGTGCCAGCAGCTTACCCCTAGCATCAGATACGCAGTATTTT
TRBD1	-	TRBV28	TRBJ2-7	CASSVGWTGSYEQYF	TGTGCCAGCAGTGTAGGGTGGACAGGCTCCTACGAGCAGTACTTC
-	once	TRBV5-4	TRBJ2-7	CASSLGGLYEQYF	TGTGCCAGCAGCTTGGGAGGGCTCTACGAGCAGTACTTC
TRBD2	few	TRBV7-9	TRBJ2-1	CASIYSGSTRDEQFF	TGTGCCAGCATCTATAGCGGGAGTACGCGAGATGAGCAGTTCTTC
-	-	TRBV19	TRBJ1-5	CASIAGSSNQPQHF	TGTGCCAGTATCGCGGGCTCTAGCAATCAGCCCCAGCATTTT
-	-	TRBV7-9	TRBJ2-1	CASSPRASGWTYNEQFF	TGTGCCAGCAGCCCGAGAGCAAGCGGGTGGACCTACAATGAGCAGTTCTTC
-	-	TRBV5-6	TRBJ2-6	CASSLGRVNSGANVLTF	TGTGCCAGCAGCTTGGGGCGGGTTAACTCTGGGGCCAACGTCCTGACTTTC
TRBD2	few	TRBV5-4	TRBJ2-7	CASSREPSGQSSGEQYF	TGTGCCAGCAGCAGGGAACCTAGCGGCCAAAGTTCGGGGGAGCAGTACTTC
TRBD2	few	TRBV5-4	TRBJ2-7	CASSLGTSVYEQYF	TGTGCCAGCAGCTTGGGGACTAGCGTCTACGAGCAGTACTTC
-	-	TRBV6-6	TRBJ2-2	CASSPNRGNTGELFF	TGTGCCAGCAGCCCTAATCGCGGGAACACCGGGGAGCTGTTTTTT
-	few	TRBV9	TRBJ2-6	CASSQIHSGANVLTF	TGTGCCAGCAGTCAGATCCACTCTGGGGCCAACGTCCTGACTTTC
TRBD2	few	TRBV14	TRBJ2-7	CASSQGRGAYEQYF	TGTGCCAGCAGCCAAGGGCGGGGGGCCTACGAGCAGTACTTC
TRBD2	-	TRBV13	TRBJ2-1	CASSWTQGLDNEQFF	TGTGCCAGCAGCTGGACCCAAGGACTAGACAATGAGCAGTTCTTC
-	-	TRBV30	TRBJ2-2	CASTWRPGELFF	TGTGCCTCAACGTGGAGACCCGGGGAGCTGTTTTTT
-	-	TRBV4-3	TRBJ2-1	CASSQRVGDPSPYNEQFF	TGCGCCAGCAGCCAACGGGTTGGAGACCCCTCCCCCTACAATGAGCAGTTCTTC
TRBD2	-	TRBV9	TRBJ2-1	CASSPTSGAGEQFF	TGTGCCAGCAGCCCGACTAGCGGGGCGGGTGAGCAGTTCTTC
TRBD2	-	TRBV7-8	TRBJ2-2	CASSLRFQGGTGELFF	TGTGCCAGCAGCTTACGGTTTCAGGGAGGGACCGGGGAGCTGTTTTTT
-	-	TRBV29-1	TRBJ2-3	CSVEDVGEGGF	TGCAGCGTTGAAGATGTTGGGGAAGGGGGTTTT
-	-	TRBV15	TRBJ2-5	CATSRDFRVGETQYF	TGTGCCACCAGCAGAGATTTCAGGGTAGGGGAGACCCAGTACTTC
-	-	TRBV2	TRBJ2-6	CASSEGFHPNVLTF	TGTGCCAGCAGTGAAGGTTTTCATCCCAACGTCCTGACTTTC
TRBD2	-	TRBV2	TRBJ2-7	CASSAWGRAVEQYF	TGTGCCAGCAGTGCGTGGGGGAGGGCCGTCGAGCAGTACTTC
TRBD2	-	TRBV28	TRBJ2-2	CASTLAGGTGELFF	TGTGCCAGCACCCTAGCGGGGGGCACCGGGGAGCTGTTTTTT
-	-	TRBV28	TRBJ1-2	CASSSYRQERVQRGHYGYTF	TGTGCCAGCAGTTCGTACCGACAGGAACGAGTTCAACGAGGGCACTATGGCTACACCTTC